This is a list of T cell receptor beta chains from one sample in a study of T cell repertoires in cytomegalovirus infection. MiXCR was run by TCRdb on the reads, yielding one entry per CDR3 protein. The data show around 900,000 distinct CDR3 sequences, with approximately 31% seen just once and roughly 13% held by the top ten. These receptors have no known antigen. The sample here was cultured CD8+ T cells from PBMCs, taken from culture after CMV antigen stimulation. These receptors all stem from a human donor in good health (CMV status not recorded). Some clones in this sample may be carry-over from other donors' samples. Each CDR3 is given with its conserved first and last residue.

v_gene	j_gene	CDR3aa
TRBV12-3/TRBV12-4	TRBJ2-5	CASSHRDNRTQYF
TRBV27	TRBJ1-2	CATRTGGYGYTF
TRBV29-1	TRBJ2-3	CSDLEGSDTQYF
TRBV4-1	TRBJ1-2	CASSIKPQDGYTF
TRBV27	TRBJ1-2	CASSLSTGAYGYTF
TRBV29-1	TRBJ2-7	CSVVRGLAVVLNYEQYF
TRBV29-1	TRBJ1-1	CSVTDGTEAFF
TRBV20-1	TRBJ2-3	CSARVPGQLTDTQYF
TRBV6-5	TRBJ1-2	CASSLSGTSRLSRIWGYTF
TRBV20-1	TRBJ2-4	CSARDKVASGYKNIQYF
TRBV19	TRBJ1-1	CASSIESVWTEAFF
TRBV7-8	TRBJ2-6	CASSFDRDNPNVLSGANVLTF
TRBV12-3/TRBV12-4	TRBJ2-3	CASSRGGQGEYF
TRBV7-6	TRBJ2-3	CASSSGLAGVPKTSTDTQYF
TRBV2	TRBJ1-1	CASRWDMLNTEAFF
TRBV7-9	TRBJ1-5	CASCFDDQPQHF
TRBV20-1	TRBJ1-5	CSASEGGAPWPQHF
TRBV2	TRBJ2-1	CASSSPVFF
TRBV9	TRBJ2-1	CASSPYEREQFF
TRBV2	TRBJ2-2	CASSEAATSGELFF